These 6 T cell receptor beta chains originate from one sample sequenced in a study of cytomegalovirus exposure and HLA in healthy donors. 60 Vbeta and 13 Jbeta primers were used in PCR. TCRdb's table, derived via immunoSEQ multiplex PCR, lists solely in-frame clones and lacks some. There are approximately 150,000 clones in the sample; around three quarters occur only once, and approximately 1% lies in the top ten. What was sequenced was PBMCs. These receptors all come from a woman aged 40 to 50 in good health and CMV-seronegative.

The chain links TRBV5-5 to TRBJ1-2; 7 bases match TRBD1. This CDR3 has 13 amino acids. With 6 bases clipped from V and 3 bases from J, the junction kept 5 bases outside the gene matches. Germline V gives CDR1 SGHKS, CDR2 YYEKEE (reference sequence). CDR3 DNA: TGTGCCAGCACTATTACAGGGGACTATGGCTACACCTTC. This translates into CASTITGDYGYTF.

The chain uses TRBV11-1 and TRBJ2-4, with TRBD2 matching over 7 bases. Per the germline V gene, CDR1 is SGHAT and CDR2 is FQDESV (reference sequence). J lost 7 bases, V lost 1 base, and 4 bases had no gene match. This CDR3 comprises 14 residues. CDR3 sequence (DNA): TGTGCCAGCAGCTTAGAGACTAGCCCCAACATTCAGTACTTC. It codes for CASSLETSPNIQYF.

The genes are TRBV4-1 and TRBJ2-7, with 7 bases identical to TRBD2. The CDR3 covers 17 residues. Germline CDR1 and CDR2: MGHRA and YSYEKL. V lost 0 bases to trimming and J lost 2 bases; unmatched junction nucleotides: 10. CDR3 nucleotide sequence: TGCGCCAGCAGCCAAGATGGGAGGGAGGGCTCCCCCTACGAGCAGTACTTC. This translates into CASSQDGREGSPYEQYF.

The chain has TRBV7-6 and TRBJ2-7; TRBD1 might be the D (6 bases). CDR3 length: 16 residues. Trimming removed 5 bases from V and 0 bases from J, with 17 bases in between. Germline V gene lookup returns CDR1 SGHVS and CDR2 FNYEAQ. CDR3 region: CASSPVFGGSSYEQYF. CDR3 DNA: TGTGCCAGCAGCCCCGTTTTTGGGGGCAGCTCCTACGAGCAGTACTTC.

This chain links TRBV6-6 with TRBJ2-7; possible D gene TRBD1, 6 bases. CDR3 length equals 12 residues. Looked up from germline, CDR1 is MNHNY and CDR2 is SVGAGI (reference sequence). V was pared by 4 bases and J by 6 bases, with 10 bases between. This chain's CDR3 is CASSSGTFEQYF. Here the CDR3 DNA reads TGTGCCAGCAGTTCAGGGACATTCGAGCAGTACTTC.

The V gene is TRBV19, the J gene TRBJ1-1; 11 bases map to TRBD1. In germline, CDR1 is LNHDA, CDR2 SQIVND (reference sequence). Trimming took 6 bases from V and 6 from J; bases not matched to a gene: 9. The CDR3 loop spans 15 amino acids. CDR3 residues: CASRGRDRGGPEAFF. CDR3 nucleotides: TGTGCCAGTAGGGGCCGGGACAGGGGGGGCCCTGAAGCTTTCTTT.